One and the same sample provided the 26 T cell receptor beta chains below, sequenced in a study of blood T cell repertoires in COVID-19. The repertoire was sequenced with immunoSEQ multiplex PCR; TCRdb's copy has only in-frame clones and lacks some. Here the sample spans approximately 150,000 clones, about 82% being singletons. Material for sequencing was PBMCs or T cells enriched from blood (not recorded which). These receptors all come from a woman between 40 and 55 years old who had recovered from COVID-19.

This clone came up once. The chain's CDR3 is CASSFPTAGQGISPYEQYF. The CDR3 region has the DNA TGTGCCAGCAGCTTCCCAACCGCGGGACAGGGTATTTCGCCCTACGAGCAGTACTTC. The J gene is TRBJ2-7, the V gene TRBV7-9; 9 nucleotides align to TRBD1. V shed 3 bases, J shed 2 bases, and the junction held 17 bases outside the gene matches. Germline CDR1 is SEHNR and CDR2 is FQNEAQ (reference sequence). The CDR3 sequence is 19 residues long.

The chain carries TRBV29-1 and TRBJ2-7; 7 bases map to TRBD1. The junction had 6 bases not matched to a gene; V was cut back by 7 bases and J by 3 bases. CDR3 length equals 12 residues. Germline V gene sequence: CDR1 SQVTM, CDR2 ANQGSEA. The CDR3 region is CSARGDSYEQYF. The CDR3 nucleotides read TGCAGCGCCCGAGGGGACAGCTACGAGCAGTACTTC.

For this clone: At one boundary the junction diverges from the germline segment, which might be a read error. The chain combines TRBV29-1 with TRBJ1-6; D is possibly TRBD1 (6 bases). This CDR3 comprises 13 residues. CDR1 and CDR2 (germline): SQVTM, ANQGSEA. CDR3 sequence (DNA): TGCAGCGCTGAAGACAGGCCCGGATCACCCCTCCACTTT. Protein: CSAEDRPGSPLHF.

V usage is TRBV4-2 and J usage is TRBJ2-3; 7 bases agree with TRBD2. The CDR3 sequence is 16 residues long. J was trimmed by 2 bases and V by 1 base; bases with no gene match: 6. Germline V gene lookup returns CDR1 LGHNA and CDR2 YNFKEQ. Here the CDR3 reads CASSQVGGSPTDTQYF. The CDR3 nucleotides read TGTGCCAGCAGCCAAGTGGGCGGGAGCCCCACAGATACGCAGTATTTT.

V and J are TRBV5-4 and TRBJ1-2; 8 nucleotides align to TRBD1. The CDR3 runs 16 residues. Trimming removed 7 bases from V and 0 bases from J; junction bases left unmatched: 11. Germline V gene lookup returns CDR1 SGHNT and CDR2 YYREEE (reference sequence). CDR3 DNA sequence: TGTGCCAGCCGTGAGACAGGGGTCGATACTAACTATGGCTACACCTTC. This gives the protein CASRETGVDTNYGYTF.

The chain is built from TRBV15 and TRBJ2-3, with 10 bases matching TRBD1. The CDR3 contains 15 residues. Germline V gives CDR1 LNHNV, CDR2 YYDKDF (reference sequence). After removal of 3 bases from V and 1 base from J, the junction contained 1 base not matched to a gene. The CDR3 DNA follows: TGTGCCACCAGCAGGGGGACAGGGGGCACAGATACGCAGTATTTT. This sequence encodes CATSRGTGGTDTQYF.

This clone was seen a few times. This chain connects TRBV19 to TRBJ2-3; tentatively, D is TRBD1 (5 bases). Trimming took off 3 bases at V and 5 bases at J, with 15 bases between the two ends. There are 15 residues in the CDR3. Germline CDR1 and CDR2: LNHDA and SQIVND (reference sequence). The CDR3 is CASSIGQGNLDTQYF. Written as DNA, the CDR3 is TGTGCCAGTAGTATCGGCCAGGGAAACCTAGATACGCAGTATTTT.

This clone has only one observation. The chain joins TRBV19 to TRBJ1-1; the D gene is possibly TRBD1 (5 bases). The length of the CDR3 is 14 residues. V lost 5 bases to trimming and J lost 8 bases, with 18 bases between them. Looked up from germline, CDR1 is LNHDA and CDR2 is SQIVND (reference sequence). This CDR3 is CASSRDWLRGEAFF. The CDR3 DNA sequence: TGTGCCAGTAGTCGGGACTGGCTGCGGGGGGAAGCTTTCTTT.

This chain uses TRBV7-9 with TRBJ1-6; D remains unclear. The CDR3 runs to 14 residues. V was clipped by 5 bases and J by 5 bases, with 10 bases between them. Germline V gene data show CDR1 as SEHNR and CDR2 as FQNEAQ (reference sequence). The CDR3 coding sequence is TGTGCCAGCAGCCAAGCACGCGATAATTCACCCCTCCACTTT. It yields the protein CASSQARDNSPLHF.

This clone was seen a few times. DNA of the CDR3: TGTGCCAGCAGTGGACGACTAGCGGGGAAATGGCAGACCCAGTACTTC. Its protein product is CASSGRLAGKWQTQYF. The rearrangement joins TRBV6-2 or TRBV6-3 to TRBJ2-5; 11 nucleotides agree with TRBD2. CDR1 and CDR2 from the germline V gene are MNHEY and SVGEGT. CDR3 size: 16 residues. The V gene end was trimmed by 5 bases and the J gene end by 6 bases; junction bases not matched to a gene: 11.

This chain uses TRBV27 with TRBJ1-1; D is possibly TRBD1 (6 bases). Germline V gene data show CDR1 as MNHEY and CDR2 as SMNVEV (reference sequence). V was cut by 7 bases and J by 6 bases, with 12 bases left in between. There are 12 residues in the CDR3. The CDR3 loop reads CASKQGESEAFF. The CDR3 region has the DNA TGTGCCAGCAAACAGGGTGAGTCTGAAGCTTTCTTT.

This chain connects TRBV5-8 to TRBJ1-2; 8 bases fit TRBD1. The V gene end was trimmed by 1 base and the J gene end by 4 bases; junction bases not matched to a gene: 3. The CDR3 length is 14 residues. CDR1 SGHTS and CDR2 YDEGEE come from the germline V gene. The CDR3 DNA follows: TGTGCCAGCAGCTTGAGACAGGGGACCTATGGCTACACCTTC. The encoded protein is CASSLRQGTYGYTF.

This chain connects TRBV27 to TRBJ2-7, with TRBD2 matching 9 bases. The ends lost 3 bases at V and 2 bases at J; junction bases unmatched: 2. The CDR3 consists of 14 residues. Per germline, CDR1 MNHEY and CDR2 SMNVEV (reference sequence). The CDR3 sequence is CASSLAGGPYEQYF. The CDR3 DNA reads as TGTGCCAGCAGTTTGGCGGGAGGGCCCTACGAGCAGTACTTC.

The chain carries TRBV6-1 and TRBJ1-1; D possibly corresponds to TRBD1 (6 bases). Germline assignment: CDR1 MNHNS and CDR2 SASEGT. The CDR3 contains 15 residues. Trimming removed 1 base from V and 0 bases from J, with 9 bases in between. This CDR3 is CASSEGTVMNTEAFF. Here the CDR3 DNA reads TGTGCCAGCAGTGAAGGGACAGTTATGAACACTGAAGCTTTCTTT.

This rearrangement joins TRBV6-5 to TRBJ2-3; D might be TRBD1 (5 bases). CDR1 and CDR2 (germline): MNHEY, SVGAGI. The CDR3 is made up of 12 amino acids. Trimming cost V 4 bases and J 5 bases, with 7 bases left between them. The CDR3 DNA reads as TGTGCCAGCAGTTCCAGGGAAGATACGCAGTATTTT. It yields the protein CASSSREDTQYF.

V usage is TRBV6-5 and J usage is TRBJ2-2; D gene unclear. This CDR3 comprises 15 residues. CDR1 and CDR2 from the germline V gene are MNHEY and SVGAGI. The V and J ends lost 0 bases and 7 bases respectively, with 12 bases between them. The CDR3 sequence: CASSYSRRYSGELFF. In DNA, the CDR3 is TGTGCCAGCAGTTACTCGAGAAGGTACAGCGGGGAGCTGTTTTTT.

This chain connects TRBV29-1 to TRBJ2-7, with 7 bases fitting TRBD1. The CDR3 spans 14 residues. Trimming removed 6 bases from V and 5 bases from J; junction bases left unmatched: 13. Germline-derived CDR1 and CDR2 are SQVTM and ANQGSEA. The CDR3 loop reads CSVRLFRGRNEQYF. DNA of the CDR3: TGCAGCGTCCGGCTATTTAGGGGGCGAAACGAGCAGTACTTC.

This clone was observed a few times. The chain couples TRBV5-4 to TRBJ2-5, with D hard to call. This CDR3 is built from 14 residues. The germline V and J ends were trimmed by 4 bases and 1 base, with 11 bases remaining between them. CDR1 is SGHNT and CDR2 is YYREEE in the germline V gene (reference sequence). CDR3 nucleotides: TGTGCCAGCAGCCGGTTGTCTGGCCAAGAGACCCAGTACTTC. Amino acids: CASSRLSGQETQYF.

The chain combines TRBV19 with TRBJ1-1; 12 bases map to TRBD1. Germline lookup yields CDR1 LNHDA and CDR2 SQIVND (reference sequence). The CDR3 runs 15 residues. Trimming at V came to 3 bases and at J to 7 bases, leaving 6 bases not matched to a gene. The CDR3 region is CASSIGTGGRYEAFF. CDR3 nucleotide sequence: TGTGCCAGTAGTATTGGGACAGGGGGCAGATATGAAGCTTTCTTT.

The chain uses TRBV7-2 and TRBJ2-3, with TRBD2 identical over 8 bases. The CDR3 sequence is 15 residues long. V was clipped by 5 bases and J by 5 bases; unmatched bases: 9. Germline CDR1 reads SGHTA; CDR2 reads FQGNSA. CDR3 bases: TGTGCCAGCAGCCTAACGGGGGGGCAGGAAGATACGCAGTATTTT. Protein: CASSLTGGQEDTQYF. The whole variable domain, filled in from reference TRBV7-2 and TRBJ2-3, reads GAGVSQSPSNKVTEKGKDVELRCDPISGHTALYWYRQSLGQGLEFLIYFQGNSAPDKSGLPSDRFSAERTGGSVSTLTIQRTQQEDSAVYLCASSLTGGQEDTQYFGPGTRLTVL.

The rearrangement joins TRBV5-1 to TRBJ1-2; TRBD1 agrees at 9 bases. This CDR3 is 15 amino acids long. The J segment lost 0 bases and the V segment lost 4 bases, leaving 4 bases of the junction unmatched. Germline V gene lookup returns CDR1 SGHRS and CDR2 YFSETQ. CDR3 region: CASSHGTGTNYGYTF. CDR3 in DNA: TGCGCCAGCAGCCACGGGACAGGGACTAACTATGGCTACACCTTC. Combining the CDR3 with reference TRBV5-1 and TRBJ1-2 gives the whole variable domain KAGVTQTPRYLIKTRGQQVTLSCSPISGHRSVSWYQQTPGQGLQFLFEYFSETQRNKGNFPGRFSGRQFSNSRSEMNVSTLELGDSALYLCASSHGTGTNYGYTFGSGTRLTVV.

The rearrangement links TRBV10-2 to TRBJ2-3, with 9 bases identical to TRBD2. J lost 1 base, V lost 6 bases, and 14 bases had no gene match. From germline, CDR1 is WSHSY and CDR2 SAAADI. This CDR3 region has 18 residues. CDR3 in DNA: TGCGCCAGCAGAGAGGGCGGGGGGGCCGTTCTCCGCACAGATACGCAGTATTTT. This codes for CASREGGGAVLRTDTQYF.

This CDR3 is CASSKDRGTEAFF. The DNA for the CDR3 is TGTGCCAGCTCAAAAGACAGGGGCACTGAAGCTTTCTTT. The V and J genes are TRBV18 and TRBJ1-1; 8 bases match TRBD1. The CDR3 length is 13 residues. Per germline, CDR1 KGHSH and CDR2 LQKENI. With V trimmed by 5 bases and J by 4 bases, 3 bases remained unmatched.

The chain joins TRBV11-2 to TRBJ2-5; D gene unclear. This CDR3 has 14 amino acids. V gave up 4 bases and J gave up 3 bases, with 12 bases separating them. Per the germline V gene, CDR1 is SGHAT and CDR2 is FQNNGV. This chain's CDR3 is CASSSVFREETQYF. In DNA form, the CDR3 reads TGTGCCAGCAGCTCTGTTTTTCGGGAAGAGACCCAGTACTTC.

The rearrangement joins TRBV5-4 to TRBJ2-6; weak D call: TRBD2 (5 bases). CDR3 length: 17 residues. Germline V gene lookup returns CDR1 SGHNT and CDR2 YYREEE (reference sequence). Trimming removed 4 bases from V and 0 bases from J, with 14 bases in between. The CDR3: CASSPRTGSSGANVLTF. The DNA for the CDR3 is TGTGCCAGCAGCCCGAGGACGGGAAGCTCTGGGGCCAACGTCCTGACTTTC.

There are a few counts of this clone. V usage is TRBV5-5 and J usage is TRBJ2-7, with TRBD2 identical over 11 bases. This CDR3 is built from 18 residues. CDR1 and CDR2 from the germline V gene are SGHKS and YYEKEE (reference sequence). V lost 2 bases to trimming and J lost 7 bases; unmatched junction nucleotides: 17. The DNA for the CDR3 is TGTGCCAGCAGCTTCCGGGGAACTAGCGGGAGCCACCCTGGGGAGCAGTACTTC. Encoded protein: CASSFRGTSGSHPGEQYF.